The 21 T cell receptor beta chains reported below all come from one sample, sequenced in a study of blood T cell repertoires in COVID-19. This table comes from immunoSEQ multiplex PCR, and its TCRdb copy is limited to in-frame clones, with some not included. Of 150,000 to 170,000 clones listed, 75% to 80% are singletons. The sample comprised peripheral blood. Receptor source: a man older than 75 with acute or convalescent COVID-19.

V usage is TRBV30 and J usage is TRBJ2-7; weak D call: TRBD1 (6 bases). The CDR3 loop spans 12 amino acids. The germline V gene encodes CDR1 GTSNPN and CDR2 SVGIG (reference sequence). V was clipped by 5 bases and J by 3 bases, with 11 bases between them. CDR3 residues: CAWEGQYYEQYF. The CDR3 nucleotides are TGTGCCTGGGAAGGACAGTACTACGAGCAGTACTTC.

The genes are TRBV6-2 or TRBV6-3 and TRBJ1-5; D gene uncertain. Germline CDR1 MNHEY, CDR2 SVGEGT. The CDR3 spans 15 residues. V was shortened by 6 bases and J by 6 bases, with 18 bases between the two germline ends. CDR3 in amino acids: CASSNRAPRGQPQHF. For the CDR3, the DNA is TGTGCCAGCAGCAACCGGGCGCCCCGGGGTCAGCCCCAGCATTTT.

The gene calls are TRBV6-5 and TRBJ2-7; D remains unclear. In germline, CDR1 is MNHEY, CDR2 SVGAGI. The CDR3 runs 13 residues. V lost 5 bases and J 3 bases, leaving 11 bases between the germline ends. In DNA, the CDR3 is TGTGCCAGCAGTCGGTTACCAGGCTACGAGCAGTACGTC. Translating it yields CASSRLPGYEQYV.

The chain couples TRBV18 to TRBJ1-2; 10 bases map to TRBD1. Germline V gene sequence: CDR1 KGHSH, CDR2 LQKENI. The CDR3 is 16 residues long. The V and J ends lost 3 bases and 4 bases, in that order; junction bases with no gene match: 8. CDR3 region: CASSPAGQGVIYGYTF. The CDR3 region has the DNA TGTGCCAGCTCACCGGCAGGACAGGGGGTCATCTATGGCTACACCTTC.

The chain has TRBV3-1 (or the pseudogene TRBV3-2) and TRBJ1-4; possible D gene TRBD1, 6 bases. The germline V gene encodes CDR1 LGHDT and CDR2 YNNKEL (reference sequence). This CDR3 is built from 14 residues. V lost 3 bases and J 6 bases, leaving 11 bases between the germline ends. CDR3 region: CASSHFRGDEKLFF. CDR3 DNA: TGTGCCAGCAGCCATTTCAGGGGAGATGAAAAACTGTTTTTT.

The V call is TRBV3-1 (or the pseudogene TRBV3-2), the J call TRBJ1-1; no reliable D call. The CDR3 covers 12 residues. V was trimmed by 6 bases and J by 3 bases, leaving 8 bases between them. CDR1 LGHDT and CDR2 YNNKEL come from the germline V gene (reference sequence). CDR3 residues: CASSDRDTEAFF. The CDR3 coding sequence is TGTGCCAGCAGTGACCGGGACACTGAAGCTTTCTTT.

The table lists this clone with a count of one. This chain joins TRBV7-9 and TRBJ1-6; 8 nucleotides line up with TRBD1. The CDR3 extends over 15 amino acids. Germline CDR1 SEHNR, CDR2 FQNEAQ (reference sequence). Unmatched junction bases numbered 10, after V lost 5 bases and J lost 10 bases. CDR3 sequence: CASSPQGAGGSPLHF. The DNA of the CDR3 is TGTGCCAGCAGCCCCCAGGGGGCAGGAGGATCACCCCTCCACTTT.

The chain employs TRBV2 and TRBJ1-5; D is unresolved. CDR1 is SNHLY, CDR2 FYNNEI, per germline. The V end was cut by 1 base, the J end by 4 bases, with 8 bases between. The CDR3 loop spans 14 amino acids. CDR3 DNA: TGTGCCAGCAGTGAAGTGGGGAGAAATCAGCCCCAGCATTTT. This sequence encodes CASSEVGRNQPQHF. The whole variable domain, remainder taken from reference TRBV2 and TRBJ1-5, is EPEVTQTPSHQVTQMGQEVILRCVPISNHLYFYWYRQILGQKVEFLVSFYNNEISEKSEIFDDQFSVERPDGSNFTLKIRSTKLEDSAMYFCASSEVGRNQPQHFGDGTRLSIL.

The gene calls are TRBV15 and TRBJ2-5, with 10 bases fitting TRBD1. The CDR3 covers 15 residues. V trimming: 0 bases; J trimming: 3 bases; junction bases outside the gene matches: 1. Germline assignment: CDR1 LNHNV and CDR2 YYDKDF (reference sequence). CDR3 in amino acids: CATSREGTGEETQYF. For the CDR3, the DNA is TGTGCCACCAGCAGAGAAGGGACAGGGGAAGAGACCCAGTACTTC.

V gene TRBV7-2 combines with J gene TRBJ1-1; D ambiguous. V was cut by 2 bases and J by 3 bases, with 10 bases left in between. Per germline, CDR1 SGHTA and CDR2 FQGNSA. CDR3 size: 14 residues. The CDR3 DNA is TGTGCCAGCAGCTTAACAGTAAGCTACACTGAAGCTTTCTTT. It is translated as CASSLTVSYTEAFF.

V gene TRBV9 combines with J gene TRBJ2-2; possible D gene TRBD2, 5 bases. The CDR3 sequence is 16 residues long. The V and J ends lost 4 bases and 3 bases respectively, with 16 bases between them. CDR1 is SGDLS, CDR2 YYNGEE, per germline. The CDR3 sequence is CASSLGLFRDTGELFF. The CDR3 DNA sequence: TGTGCCAGCAGCCTTGGACTTTTTCGAGACACCGGGGAGCTGTTTTTT.

The chain is built from TRBV9 and TRBJ2-7; 8 bases are a match to TRBD2. Germline V gene sequence: CDR1 SGDLS, CDR2 YYNGEE. The CDR3 consists of 15 residues. The junction had 4 bases not matched to a gene; V was cut back by 1 base and J by 1 base. The CDR3 sequence is CASSVFSGESYEQYF. Written as DNA, the CDR3 is TGTGCCAGCAGCGTATTTAGCGGGGAATCCTACGAGCAGTACTTC.

This clone has just a few counts. The chain links TRBV7-8 to TRBJ2-6; D uncertain. Trimming removed 1 base from V and 0 bases from J, with 10 bases in between. The CDR3 totals 17 residues. CDR1 is SGHVS and CDR2 is FQNEAQ in the germline V gene. CDR3 in amino acids: CASSLDRVFSGANVLTF. The CDR3 nucleotides read TGTGCCAGCAGCTTAGATCGGGTTTTCTCTGGGGCCAACGTCCTGACTTTC.

The chain carries TRBV5-8 and TRBJ2-2; possibly TRBD2 for D (5 bases). Per germline, CDR1 SGHTS and CDR2 YDEGEE. The V gene lost 2 bases and the J gene lost 3 bases, with 11 bases spanning the gap. CDR3 size: 15 residues. In nucleotides, the CDR3 is TGTGCCAGCAGCTTCTTAGGGAGCGACACCGGGGAGCTGTTTTTT. As protein: CASSFLGSDTGELFF.

V usage is TRBV6-5 and J usage is TRBJ2-3; D call uncertain. The CDR3 has 15 residues. V was cut by 5 bases and J by 1 base, with 13 bases left in between. Germline CDR1 and CDR2: MNHEY and SVGAGI. This CDR3 reads CASSPSWQGTDTQYF. CDR3 DNA: TGTGCCAGCAGTCCCTCGTGGCAGGGCACAGATACGCAGTATTTT.

The chain employs TRBV10-3 and TRBJ2-7; TRBD1 matches 8 bases. Per the germline V gene, CDR1 is ENHRY and CDR2 is SYGVKD. Trimming at V came to 7 bases and at J to 3 bases, leaving 8 bases not matched to a gene. This CDR3 contains 14 residues. The CDR3 sequence is CAITPGQANYEQYF. The CDR3, as DNA: TGTGCCATCACCCCGGGACAGGCTAACTACGAGCAGTACTTC.

CDR3 sequence: CASSQEKLAGVFSTDTQYF. The DNA for the CDR3 is TGTGCCAGCAGCCAAGAAAAACTAGCGGGGGTATTCAGCACAGATACGCAGTATTTT. V gene TRBV14 combines with J gene TRBJ2-3; 11 positions match TRBD2. Germline V CDR1 and CDR2: SGHDN, FVKESK. The junction had 8 bases not matched to a gene; V was cut back by 0 bases and J by 0 bases. The CDR3 consists of 19 residues. Looking up the rest from reference TRBV14 and TRBJ2-3 gives the full variable domain: EAGVTQFPSHSVIEKGQTVTLRCDPISGHDNLYWYRRVMGKEIKFLLHFVKESKQDESGMPNNRFLAERTGGTYSTLKVQPAELEDSGVYFCASSQEKLAGVFSTDTQYFGPGTRLTVL.

The chain links TRBV11-2 to TRBJ2-1; 8 positions agree with TRBD1. CDR1 and CDR2 (germline): SGHAT, FQNNGV. This CDR3 region has 14 residues. V lost 5 bases, J lost 7 bases, and 7 bases stayed unmatched. The DNA of the CDR3 is TGTGCCAGCAGCCGAGGACAGGGTTGGAATGAGCAGTTCTTC. Translated: CASSRGQGWNEQFF.

The chain joins TRBV7-2 to TRBJ2-3, with TRBD2 matching over 7 bases. Losses at the gene ends were 5 bases for V and 4 bases for J; bases not matched to a gene: 12. CDR1 and CDR2 from the germline V gene are SGHTA and FQGNSA. The CDR3 covers 16 residues. This chain's CDR3 is CASSPAGRGRSDTQYF. Here the CDR3 DNA reads TGTGCCAGCAGCCCCGCCGGGCGGGGGAGGTCAGATACGCAGTATTTT.

The rearrangement links TRBV7-2 to TRBJ2-5; 11 bases agree with TRBD2. The CDR3 sequence is 15 residues long. Germline loops: CDR1 SGHTA, CDR2 FQGNSA. Trimming removed 5 bases from V and 2 bases from J; junction bases left unmatched: 4. The CDR3 DNA follows: TGTGCCAGCAGCCCCCGGACTAGCGGGCAAGAGACCCAGTACTTC. Protein product: CASSPRTSGQETQYF.

The chain carries TRBV5-8 and TRBJ2-3; D unclear. The V and J ends lost 0 bases and 3 bases respectively, with 14 bases between them. CDR3 size: 16 residues. The germline gives CDR1 SGHTS, CDR2 YDEGEE. This chain's CDR3 is CASSLAVTIRTDTQYF. The CDR3 bases are TGTGCCAGCAGCTTGGCCGTGACCATCAGGACAGATACGCAGTATTTT.